What follows are 29 T cell receptor beta chains derived from one specimen sequenced in a study of T-cell reconstitution after alpha-beta-depleted transplantation in children. TCRbeta library preparation incorporated unique molecular identifiers. A single record per CDR3 protein comes from TCRdb applying MiXCR to the PCR reads. This sample yields around 380,000 distinct CDR3 sequences, of which about a tenth are seen a single time; roughly 6% belongs to the top ten. The sequencing here drew on PBMCs from the stem cell graft donor, taken from the stem cell graft. The receptors derive from a human donor who donated a stem cell graft to a child with acute myeloid leukemia.

The chain carries TRBV15 and TRBJ2-5; 8 bases map to TRBD1. The CDR3 runs 13 residues. The trim removed 6 bases at V and 5 bases at J, leaving 5 bases unmatched. Germline V CDR1 and CDR2: LNHNV, YYDKDF (reference sequence). CDR3 sequence (DNA): TGTGCCACCAGGCGGACAGGGCTGGAGACCCAGTACTTC. This gives the protein CATRRTGLETQYF.

This clonotype has only a few counts. The V gene is TRBV9, the J gene TRBJ1-1, with 9 bases fitting TRBD1. The V gene end was trimmed by 2 bases and the J gene end by 4 bases; junction bases not matched to a gene: 6. The CDR3 contains 15 residues. Per the germline V gene, CDR1 is SGDLS and CDR2 is YYNGEE. CDR3 in amino acids: CASSVTGGKGTEAFF. In nucleotides, the CDR3 is TGTGCCAGCAGCGTCACAGGGGGCAAGGGCACTGAAGCTTTCTTT.

This clonotype was observed a few times. The genes are TRBV12-3 or TRBV12-4 and TRBJ2-1; D uncertain. V was cut by 2 bases and J by 5 bases, with 10 bases left in between. The length of the CDR3 is 14 residues. This CDR3 reads CASSLSQIDNEQFF. The CDR3 bases are TGTGCCAGCAGTTTAAGTCAGATAGACAATGAGCAGTTCTTC.

The chain is built from TRBV5-5 and TRBJ2-7, with D hard to call. Trimming removed 0 bases at V and 5 bases at J, with 12 bases between. The CDR3 is 14 amino acids. Germline CDR1 and CDR2: SGHKS and YYEKEE (reference sequence). CDR3 in DNA: TGTGCCAGCAGCTTGGTTGGGGTTGGAGACGAGCAGTACTTC. It translates to CASSLVGVGDEQYF.

This clonotype was counted a few times. The rearrangement links TRBV12-5 to TRBJ2-7; D is uncertain. Trimming cost V 7 bases and J 4 bases, with 2 bases left between them. Germline CDR1 is LGHNT and CDR2 is FRNRAP. The CDR3 is 9 residues long. In DNA, the CDR3 is TGTGCTAGTGCTTACGAGCAGTACGTC. This translates into CASAYEQYV.

The gene calls are TRBV10-3 and TRBJ2-3; D is ambiguous. Between the trimmed V and J ends, which lost 10 bases and 4 bases, there was a span of 15 bases. There are 13 residues in the CDR3. The germline CDR1 and CDR2 sequences are ENHRY and SYGVKD. Written as DNA, the CDR3 is TGTGCCAACGGTCGTGGAGAGTCAGATACGCAGTATTTT. Its protein is CANGRGESDTQYF.

This clonotype was detected many times. The rearrangement joins TRBV27 to TRBJ2-5; 7 bases map to TRBD1. The V gene's germline CDR1 is MNHEY and CDR2 SMNVEV (reference sequence). CDR3 length equals 15 residues. Trimming cost V 4 bases and J 0 bases; bases outside gene matches: 5. CDR3 in amino acids: CASSSRQGYQETQYF. The CDR3 DNA reads TGTGCCAGCAGTTCTCGACAGGGCTACCAAGAGACCCAGTACTTC.

This clonotype has ten or more counts. The gene calls are TRBV11-2 and TRBJ2-1, with 15 bases matching TRBD2. Germline CDR1 SGHAT, CDR2 FQNNGV. V gave up 1 base and J gave up 15 bases; unmatched junction bases: 10. This CDR3 spans 16 amino acids. This chain's CDR3 is CASSLGPGLAGGYPFF. CDR3 bases: TGTGCCAGCAGCTTAGGACCGGGACTAGCGGGGGGCTATCCGTTCTTC.

This chain connects TRBV5-1 to TRBJ1-3; D not certain. CDR1 and CDR2 from the germline V gene are SGHRS and YFSETQ. The germline V and J ends were trimmed by 7 bases and 1 base, with 9 bases remaining between them. The CDR3 extends over 13 amino acids. The CDR3 bases are TGCGCCAGCCGTTCGGGATCTGGAAACACCATATATTTT. This translates into CASRSGSGNTIYF.

The chain joins TRBV11-2 to TRBJ2-1; 8 nucleotides line up with TRBD2. After removal of 6 bases from V and 3 bases from J, the junction contained 7 bases not matched to a gene. Germline values: CDR1 SGHAT, CDR2 FQNNGV. The CDR3 extends over 15 amino acids. The CDR3 DNA sequence: TGTGCCAGCAGGACAAGCGGGAGAAACTACAATGAGCAGTTCTTC. This codes for CASRTSGRNYNEQFF.

In regard to this clonotype: This may stem from a read error, because a much larger clone lies one nucleotide away. The CDR3 reads CSIVWYGMNTEAFF. CDR3 sequence (DNA): TGCAGCATTGTATGGTACGGAATGAACACTGAAGCTTTCTTT. The chain employs TRBV29-1 and TRBJ1-1; no clear D gene. Trimming removed 8 bases at V and 0 bases at J, with 16 bases between. This CDR3 is built from 14 residues. CDR1 and CDR2 (germline): SQVTM, ANQGSEA.

This clonotype was counted a few times. The chain carries TRBV7-8 and TRBJ2-5; D is possibly TRBD1 (6 bases). There are 13 residues in the CDR3. The germline V gene encodes CDR1 SGHVS and CDR2 FQNEAQ. The V and J ends lost 5 bases and 5 bases respectively, with 12 bases between them. The CDR3 sequence: CASSSRGFETQYF. For the CDR3, the DNA is TGTGCCAGCAGCAGCAGGGGTTTCGAGACCCAGTACTTC.

The chain is built from TRBV7-8 and TRBJ1-1; D uncertain. The germline V and J ends were trimmed by 5 bases and 3 bases, with 7 bases remaining between them. CDR3 size: 12 residues. Germline V gene data show CDR1 as SGHVS and CDR2 as FQNEAQ. CDR3 bases: TGTGCCAGCAGCCAGGAAGACACTGAAGCTTTCTTT. Protein sequence: CASSQEDTEAFF.

This clonotype was observed a few times. The chain has TRBV6-2 or TRBV6-3 and TRBJ2-2, with 11 bases matching TRBD1. The CDR3 is 16 amino acids. The ends lost 6 bases at V and 4 bases at J; junction bases unmatched: 7. Germline V gene lookup returns CDR1 MNHEY and CDR2 SVGEGT. CDR3 protein: CASSAGQGARTGELFF. The CDR3 nucleotides read TGTGCCAGCAGCGCCGGACAGGGGGCGCGCACCGGGGAGCTGTTTTTT.

This clonotype was recorded a few times. J is TRBJ1-1 and V is TRBV3-1; D is perhaps TRBD1 (5 bases). CDR1 is LGHDT and CDR2 is YNNKEL in the germline V gene (reference sequence). V was shortened by 3 bases and J by 4 bases, with 9 bases between the two germline ends. This CDR3 is built from 13 residues. The chain's CDR3 is CASSQGRSTEAFF. DNA of the CDR3: TGTGCCAGCAGCCAGGGGCGGAGCACTGAAGCTTTCTTT.

This clonotype was observed at least ten times. J is TRBJ2-7 and V is TRBV6-2 or TRBV6-3; 7 nucleotides match TRBD1. Germline V lookup: CDR1 MNHEY, CDR2 SVGEGT. V shed 0 bases and J 1 base; nucleotides not matched to a gene: 6. This CDR3 is 16 amino acids long. CDR3 nucleotide sequence: TGTGCCAGCAGTTACTCACGGACAGGTGCTTCCTACGAGCAGTACGTC. Protein sequence: CASSYSRTGASYEQYV.

This clonotype has at least ten counts. The chain is built from TRBV20-1 and TRBJ1-5; possibly TRBD1 for D (5 bases). V gave up 0 bases and J gave up 6 bases, with 15 bases separating them. CDR3 size: 15 residues. CDR1 is DFQATT and CDR2 is SNEGSKA in the germline V gene (reference sequence). The DNA for the CDR3 is TGCAGTGCTAGAGATCCTCGGGGGTGGGGTCAGCCCCAGCATTTT. Translating it yields CSARDPRGWGQPQHF.

This clonotype was observed a single time. This sequence joins TRBV5-4 and TRBJ2-1; 8 bases fit TRBD2. This CDR3 is 16 amino acids long. Germline values: CDR1 SGHNT, CDR2 YYREEE (reference sequence). V shed 6 bases, J shed 7 bases, and the junction held 15 bases outside the gene matches. In DNA form, the CDR3 reads TGTGCCAGCATCCCCGAAGCGGGGGCCGCGCGAAATGAGCAGTTCTTC. Protein product: CASIPEAGAARNEQFF.

This clonotype has just a few counts. The chain carries TRBV20-1 and TRBJ1-1; D is unclear. CDR1 DFQATT and CDR2 SNEGSKA come from the germline V gene (reference sequence). This CDR3 has 14 residues. Between the trimmed V and J ends, which lost 0 bases and 5 bases, there was a span of 13 bases. CDR3 sequence (DNA): TGCAGTGCTAGAGATCCTCGGGTAGGGACTGAAGCTTTCTTT. As protein: CSARDPRVGTEAFF.

In this sample, this clonotype turned up many times. This chain joins TRBV20-1 and TRBJ2-5; 9 positions match TRBD2. Germline CDR1 DFQATT, CDR2 SNEGSKA (reference sequence). CDR3 length equals 11 residues. Germline trimming cut 6 bases from V and 5 bases from J; bases unmatched to any gene: 1. The CDR3 nucleotides read TGCAGTGCCACTAGCGGGGAGACCCAGTACTTC. Protein sequence: CSATSGETQYF.

In its sample, this clonotype was seen many times. The J gene is TRBJ2-7, the V gene TRBV12-3 or TRBV12-4; a possible D gene is TRBD2 (5 bases). Trimming cost V 3 bases and J 6 bases, with 6 bases left between them. CDR3 length equals 11 residues. In DNA form, the CDR3 reads TGTGCCAGCAGTTTTGGGAGCGAGCAGTACTTC. It is translated as CASSFGSEQYF.

At least ten counts were recorded for this clonotype. This chain links TRBV7-9 with TRBJ1-1; D remains ambiguous. The CDR3 runs to 12 residues. The germline gives CDR1 SEHNR, CDR2 FQNEAQ (reference sequence). Deletions cut 8 bases from V and 1 base from J, with 8 bases between. CDR3 DNA sequence: TGTGCCAGCCTCCTCTGGAACACTGAAGCTTTCTTT. It specifies CASLLWNTEAFF.

This clonotype was counted at least ten times. V is TRBV14 and J is TRBJ2-3, with 7 bases aligning to TRBD1. There are 15 residues in the CDR3. V gave up 1 base and J gave up 4 bases; unmatched junction bases: 5. From germline, CDR1 is SGHDN and CDR2 FVKESK. CDR3 sequence reads: CASSQARGHADTQYF. CDR3 DNA: TGTGCCAGCAGCCAAGCGAGGGGGCACGCAGATACGCAGTATTTT.

This clonotype occurred a few times. The genes are TRBV18 and TRBJ2-3; D is unresolved. Germline-derived CDR1 and CDR2 are KGHSH and LQKENI. V lost 0 bases to trimming and J lost 4 bases, with 8 bases between them. The CDR3 has 14 amino acids. CDR3 DNA: TGTGCCAGCTCACCACCGTCCCTCTCAGATACGCAGTATTTT. Translating it yields CASSPPSLSDTQYF. Together with reference TRBV18 and TRBJ2-3, the CDR3 gives the full variable domain: NAGVMQNPRHLVRRRGQEARLRCSPMKGHSHVYWYRQLPEEGLKFMVYLQKENIIDESGMPKERFSAEFPKEGPSILRIQQVVRGDSAAYFCASSPPSLSDTQYFGPGTRLTVL.

The rearrangement links TRBV6-1 to TRBJ1-1; 11 bases fit TRBD1. The ends lost 6 bases at V and 6 bases at J; junction bases unmatched: 6. Germline V gene sequence: CDR1 MNHNS, CDR2 SASEGT. This CDR3 comprises 14 residues. CDR3 in amino acids: CASRGGQGVAEAFF. As DNA, the CDR3 is TGTGCCAGCAGGGGGGGACAGGGGGTAGCTGAAGCTTTCTTT.

This clonotype was seen many times. V gene TRBV11-1 combines with J gene TRBJ2-2; D is uncertain. Germline CDR1 is SGHAT and CDR2 is FQDESV (reference sequence). Trimming cost V 4 bases and J 1 base, with 7 bases left between them. This CDR3 is built from 14 residues. For the CDR3, the DNA is TGTGCCAGCAGCTCAGCGTGGAACACCGGGGAGCTGTTTTTT. Its protein product is CASSSAWNTGELFF.

This clonotype showed up just a few times. The chain carries TRBV6-1 and TRBJ2-2, with 9 bases matching TRBD1. The germline V gene has CDR1 MNHNS and CDR2 SASEGT. V was clipped by 7 bases and J by 1 base; unmatched bases: 7. CDR3 length: 16 amino acids. The CDR3 is CASTGQGFWNTGELFF. The CDR3 DNA sequence: TGTGCCAGCACGGGACAGGGTTTTTGGAACACCGGGGAGCTGTTTTTT.

J is TRBJ2-3 and V is TRBV5-1; 10 bases line up with TRBD2. Germline loops: CDR1 SGHRS, CDR2 YFSETQ. This CDR3 has 15 residues. The trim removed 5 bases at V and 5 bases at J, leaving 8 bases unmatched. The CDR3, as DNA: TGCGCCAGCAGTCCCGGGACTAGCGCTAAAGATACGCAGTATTTT. It is translated as CASSPGTSAKDTQYF.

The table lists this clonotype with many counts. The chain recombines TRBV5-1 with TRBJ1-3; the D is unclear. Germline values: CDR1 SGHRS, CDR2 YFSETQ. The CDR3 consists of 14 residues. The V and J ends lost 0 bases and 8 bases respectively, with 12 bases between them. CDR3 protein: CASSLGQAADTIYF. Written as DNA, the CDR3 is TGCGCCAGCAGCTTGGGGCAGGCGGCGGACACCATATATTTT.